This is a list of T cell receptor beta chains from one sample in a study of blood T cell repertoires in COVID-19. Libraries were prepared by immunoSEQ multiplex PCR; TCRdb keeps only in-frame clonotypes and omits some of them. The sample holds tens of thousands of clones, about 80% seen once. Sequencing input: peripheral blood. The receptors here all came from a woman of 80 years or more with acute or convalescent COVID-19. CDR3s include the opening cysteine and the closing phenylalanine or tryptophan. The D gene is left open where the match is weak. Size tells how often a clone was seen (once, few, many) or the class of an expanded clone, and some rows leave it out.

J gene	clone size	V gene	D gene	CDR3 DNA	CDR3 protein
TRBJ2-1	-	TRBV7-9	TRBD2	TGTGCCAGCAGCTCGAGGGTTACTAGCGGGAGAGACGATGAGCAGTTCTTC	CASSSRVTSGRDDEQFF
TRBJ2-7	-	TRBV5-4	TRBD2	TGTGCCAGCAGAGAGGGACTAGCGGGAGTAAGCGACGAGCAGTACTTC	CASREGLAGVSDEQYF
TRBJ1-1	once	TRBV5-5	TRBD1	TGTGCCAGCACTGACAGGGAAATGAACACTGAAGCTTTCTTT	CASTDREMNTEAFF
TRBJ2-7	-	TRBV7-8	TRBD1	TGTGCCAGCAGCTTAGACAGGGGGTCTGTCTACGAGCAGTACTTC	CASSLDRGSVYEQYF
TRBJ2-1	-	TRBV12-5	TRBD1	TGTGCTAGTGGTTTGGTCCAGGGGGCCTTCAATGAGCAGTTCTTC	CASGLVQGAFNEQFF
TRBJ1-1	-	TRBV7-7	-	TGTGCCAGCAGCTTGGCAGAGAACACTGAAGCTTTCTTT	CASSLAENTEAFF
TRBJ2-2	-	TRBV5-1	TRBD1	TGCGCCAGCAGCCCCCGGACAGGGTACACCGGGGAGCTGTTTTTT	CASSPRTGYTGELFF
TRBJ1-6	once	TRBV19	-	TGTGCCAGCCAAACCATGGAGGGGACCTCACCCCTCCACTTT	CASQTMEGTSPLHF
TRBJ1-4	-	TRBV15	TRBD1	TGTGCCACCAGCACCCCCGACAGGGGGCTTAATGAAAAACTGTTTTTT	CATSTPDRGLNEKLFF
TRBJ2-1	-	TRBV7-8	-	TGTGCCAGCAGCTTAGCGGCCGCGAGGGACAATGAGCAGTTCTTC	CASSLAAARDNEQFF
TRBJ1-1	-	TRBV19	-	TGTGCCAGTTCCGGACTCTTCGGGACTGAAGCTTTCTTT	CASSGLFGTEAFF
TRBJ2-7	-	TRBV4-1	-	TGCGCCAGCAGCAAGGGAAGGGGCCAACCCTACGAGCAGTACTTC	CASSKGRGQPYEQYF
TRBJ2-5	-	TRBV9	-	TGTGCCAGCAGCCGACGGGGACTCCAAGAGACCCAGTACTTC	CASSRRGLQETQYF
TRBJ2-3	-	TRBV7-2	-	TGTGCCAGCAGCTTAGATACTACCGTGGATACGCAGTATTTT	CASSLDTTVDTQYF
TRBJ1-1	-	TRBV5-4	TRBD1	TGTGCCAGCAGCTCGCTAAGTCTCAGGGGGCGAGGTGAAGCTTTCTTT	CASSSLSLRGRGEAFF
TRBJ2-7	once	TRBV14	-	TGTGCCAGCAGCCAGTACTCCTCCTACGAGCAGTACTTC	CASSQYSSYEQYF
TRBJ1-2	-	TRBV23-1	-	TGCGCCAGCAGTCAATCGGGGCTCCCGGGAGGATACGCTAACTATGGCTACACCTTC	CASSQSGLPGGYANYGYTF
TRBJ2-1	few	TRBV6-2/TRBV6-3	TRBD2	TGTGCCAGCAGTTTTTCACTCGTTGGCGGGAGAGACAACAATGAGCAGTTCTTC	CASSFSLVGGRDNNEQFF
TRBJ2-1	-	TRBV11-3	TRBD2	TGTGCCAGCAGCTTAGCCCGCGGGGGCTACAATGAGCAGTTCTTC	CASSLARGGYNEQFF
TRBJ2-7	-	TRBV6-1	-	TGTGCCAGCAGTGAAGTCACCTACGAGCAGTACTTC	CASSEVTYEQYF
TRBJ2-1	-	TRBV19	-	TGTGCCAGTAGTATGGGAGTAGCCTACAATGAGCAGTTCTTC	CASSMGVAYNEQFF